This TCR beta chain appears in the sequencing data of a study of blood T cell repertoires in COVID-19 (TCRdb year 2020). Regarding the study in general: Samples covering the acute and convalescent phases of COVID-19 were provided by collaborators in the United States, Italy and Spain. The dataset comprised deeply sampled blood TCRbeta repertoires from subjects exposed to, actively infected with, or recovered from COVID-19. The material from the prospective study consisted of cDNA or gDNA derived from T cells, B-cell-depleted T cells, or PBMCs. Samples were obtained from the ongoing ImmuneRACE study (first 160 participants) and from roughly 1,300 subjects provided by 6 global collaborators. Where available, HLA class I and class II types were taken from metadata supplied by the sample provider and were not determined by assay-based typing. The repertoires were released in a freely available public database meant as a resource for research on the immune response to SARS-CoV-2. The sample metadata nearly always contained a de-identified subject ID, COVID-19 status, age in years and sex.

The paper's findings and limits, for the study overall: The amount of clinical and demographic metadata varied by source and participant and was provided uncurated.

TCRbeta CDR3 regions were amplified from genomic DNA by means of the immunoSEQ Assay, a bias-controlled multiplex PCR. Per the authors' processing: Nucleated cell counts per sample were estimated from amplification of reference gene primers within the assay. To quantify the absolute abundance of each unique TCRbeta CDR3 rearrangement, sequence reads were collapsed and filtered. For each sample, productive Simpson clonality was calculated by taking the square root of Simpson's diversity index across productive rearrangements. Held by TCRdb, this immuneACCESS table contains in-frame sequences only and omits some clones. Under half of the omission traces to an unresolved V gene where checked; the cause of the rest is unknown. That table gives V, J and clone size, and the DNA gave D and trimming. The sample has 70,000 or so clones on record, about nine tenths of them singletons. The biggest ten clones account for approximately 30% of the sample.

Concerning this clone itself: Its antigen target is currently unknown. Base qualities are not provided; no much larger clone lies one nucleotide away.

Whole blood was collected in K2EDTA tubes by collaborating institutions according to the institutions' own protocols. For TCRbeta analysis, collaborators shipped samples in one of three forms: frozen whole blood, isolated PBMCs, or DNA extracted from either of those sample types. The CDR3 measures 16 amino acids from cysteine to phenylalanine. CDR3 DNA is the only sequence kept; it has 48 bases, read in frame from the first base. The germline V gene encodes CDR1 LGHDT and CDR2 YNNKEL (reference sequence). V drops 4 bases and J drops 6 bases, leaving 18 bases in between. The chain is encoded by TRBV3-1 (or the pseudogene TRBV3-2) joined to TRBJ1-4; TRBD1 might be the D gene, on 6 matching bases. This receptor was taken from a woman older than 75 with active or convalescent COVID-19. The sequenced material came from peripheral blood. The DNA sequence is TGTGCCAGCAGCCCGAGCGACAGGCTCTACGATGAAAAACTGTTTTTT. Its protein reads: CASSPSDRLYDEKLFF.